Following are 29 T cell receptor beta chains from one sample sequenced in a study of post-analysis software for immune sequencing data. Antigens for these TCRs are unknown. Prepared libraries of TCR beta cDNA carried unique molecular identifiers. One entry per CDR3 protein, called by TCRdb with MiXCR from the PCR reads. Among approximately 260,000 distinct CDR3 sequences listed, less than 40% were seen once. The study's findings and limits: Controls had lower frequencies than patients of about 5 TRBV segments, which included TRBV5-6, TRBV5-1 and TRBV20-1.

Sequencing input: blood. The receptor set was obtained from a girl aged 5-17 years with multiple sclerosis.

This clonotype was counted ten times or more. This chain uses TRBV28 with TRBJ1-6, with D possibly matching TRBD1 (5 bases). The CDR3 is made up of 13 amino acids. CDR1 is MDHEN, CDR2 SYDVKM, per germline. With 8 bases removed from V and 5 bases from J, the gap between germline ends came to 10 bases. CDR3 in DNA: TGTGCCAGCGAAGGGGCCAATAATTCACCCCTCCACTTT. Translating gives CASEGANNSPLHF.

The CDR3 reads CASTRGGARNTEAFF. Written as DNA, the CDR3 is TGTGCCAGCACCAGGGGCGGGGCGCGGAACACTGAAGCTTTCTTT. The V and J genes are TRBV7-9 and TRBJ1-1; D is possibly TRBD1 (6 bases). The germline CDR1 and CDR2 sequences are SEHNR and FQNEAQ (reference sequence). The CDR3 runs 15 residues. The ends were cut back, 7 bases at V and 1 base at J, with 16 bases in the middle.

This clonotype was observed many times. This chain uses TRBV12-3 or TRBV12-4 with TRBJ2-5; 10 bases map to TRBD2. Losses at the gene ends were 6 bases for V and 4 bases for J; bases not matched to a gene: 11. The CDR3 is 16 amino acids. Here the CDR3 DNA reads TGTGCCAGCAGCCCAGGGACTAGCGCCGATGGAGAGACCCAGTACTTC. Encoded protein: CASSPGTSADGETQYF.

This chain links TRBV20-1 with TRBJ1-3; 8 bases line up with TRBD1. The CDR3 totals 14 residues. From germline, CDR1 is DFQATT and CDR2 SNEGSKA (reference sequence). With 3 bases clipped from V and 5 bases from J, the junction kept 6 bases outside the gene matches. The CDR3, as DNA: TGCAGTGCTAGGGGCAGGGGGCCTCGAAACACCATATATTTT. Encoded protein: CSARGRGPRNTIYF.

This clonotype was observed many times. As DNA, the CDR3 is TGTGCCAGCAGTGGCGGGCTAGCGGGGGACAATGAGCAGTTCTTC. It is translated as CASSGGLAGDNEQFF. The chain recombines TRBV6-4 with TRBJ2-1; 10 positions agree with TRBD2. This CDR3 contains 15 residues. J lost 5 bases, V lost 4 bases, and 5 bases had no gene match. CDR1 and CDR2 from the germline V gene are MRHNA and SNTAGT.

This chain connects TRBV29-1 to TRBJ1-1, with 7 bases that match TRBD1. Looked up from germline, CDR1 is SQVTM and CDR2 is ANQGSEA. The CDR3 has 13 amino acids. J lost 1 base, V lost 6 bases, and 5 bases had no gene match. CDR3 protein: CSVRGQQNTEAFF. The CDR3 DNA sequence: TGCAGCGTCCGGGGACAGCAGAACACTGAAGCTTTCTTT.

This clonotype was detected only a few times. The gene calls are TRBV18 and TRBJ1-1; 11 bases are shared with TRBD1. The CDR3 consists of 15 residues. Losses at the gene ends were 6 bases for V and 5 bases for J; bases not matched to a gene: 8. Germline values: CDR1 KGHSH, CDR2 LQKENI. CDR3 sequence reads: CASSPMGQGGTEAFF. DNA of the CDR3: TGTGCCAGCTCCCCCATGGGACAGGGGGGAACTGAAGCTTTCTTT.

There are many counts of this clonotype. The chain joins TRBV20-1 to TRBJ2-3; TRBD2 aligns across 10 bases. Losses at the gene ends were 6 bases for V and 3 bases for J; bases not matched to a gene: 12. The CDR3 totals 16 residues. Germline-derived CDR1 and CDR2 are DFQATT and SNEGSKA (reference sequence). The CDR3 spells CSATLAGEISTDTQYF. The DNA for the CDR3 is TGCAGTGCAACGCTAGCGGGAGAAATATCAACAGATACGCAGTATTTT.

In this sample, this clonotype turned up many times. This chain links TRBV6-5 with TRBJ2-3; D is possibly TRBD2 (6 bases). Germline V lookup: CDR1 MNHEY, CDR2 SVGAGI. The CDR3 is 17 residues long. The V gene lost 4 bases and the J gene lost 2 bases, with 19 bases spanning the gap. The DNA of the CDR3 is TGTGCCAGCAGTTCCACGCCGGGACTGGCGGCCACAGATACGCAGTATTTT. Its protein is CASSSTPGLAATDTQYF.

This clonotype was detected ten times or more. V usage is TRBV20-1 and J usage is TRBJ2-1; D is possibly TRBD1 or TRBD2 (5 bases each). Trimming took 7 bases from V and 2 from J, leaving 15 bases between them. The CDR3 has 14 residues. The germline gives CDR1 DFQATT, CDR2 SNEGSKA (reference sequence). The CDR3 sequence: CSVPGPAPYNEQFF. The CDR3 DNA reads TGCAGTGTTCCGGGGCCAGCCCCCTACAATGAGCAGTTCTTC.

This clonotype was counted ten times or more. The chain joins TRBV5-1 to TRBJ1-2; a weak D match, TRBD1 (5 bases). Germline V gene lookup returns CDR1 SGHRS and CDR2 YFSETQ. The V end lost 5 bases, the J end lost 0 bases, and 14 bases lay between the germline ends. The CDR3 contains 15 residues. This CDR3 reads CASRVGGTPNYGYTF. CDR3 in DNA: TGCGCCAGCAGAGTCGGCGGGACCCCTAACTATGGCTACACCTTC.

For this clonotype: The final CDR3 position lacks the conserved phenylalanine or tryptophan, pointing to a likely read error. V gene TRBV6-1 combines with J gene TRBJ1-1; D not resolved. This CDR3 region has 12 residues. CDR1 and CDR2 from the germline V gene are MNHNS and SASEGT. The CDR3 DNA is TGCGCCAGCTCTCAAGGGTTCACTGAAGCTTTCTTG. Its protein is CASSQGFTEAFL.

V is TRBV6-1 and J is TRBJ1-2; D gene uncertain. The CDR3 totals 13 residues. The germline CDR1 and CDR2 sequences are MNHNS and SASEGT. Trimming left V 3 bases short and J 8 bases short, with 13 bases between. The CDR3 DNA reads as TGTGCCAGCAGTGACGGGGAGGCTAAAGGCTACACCTTC. It codes for CASSDGEAKGYTF.

There are many counts of this clonotype. The rearrangement joins TRBV20-1 to TRBJ2-5, with D maybe TRBD2 (5 bases). With 0 bases removed from V and 4 bases from J, the gap between germline ends came to 9 bases. This CDR3 comprises 13 residues. Germline CDR1 is DFQATT and CDR2 is SNEGSKA (reference sequence). The CDR3 spells CSARDDYGETQYF. CDR3 DNA: TGCAGTGCTAGAGATGACTACGGAGAGACCCAGTACTTC.

Remarks on this clonotype: Possible read error: a much larger clone is one base away. The chain joins TRBV6-1 to TRBJ2-3; D is perhaps TRBD2 (5 bases). The CDR3 runs 13 residues. The V end lost 6 bases, the J end lost 8 bases, and 15 bases lay between the germline ends. Germline values: CDR1 MNHNS, CDR2 SASEGT. The CDR3 loop is CASRALVEVTQYF. The CDR3 DNA reads TGTGCCAGCAGGGCACTAGTCGAGGTTACGCAGTATTTT.

This chain joins TRBV15 and TRBJ2-5; D unclear. Trimming took off 2 bases at V and 6 bases at J, with 13 bases between the two ends. The CDR3 is 14 residues long. Germline V gene lookup returns CDR1 LNHNV and CDR2 YYDKDF (reference sequence). In DNA form, the CDR3 reads TGTGCCACCAGCAGACCTTCGGTTGGGCAGACCCAGTACTTC. Protein: CATSRPSVGQTQYF. The complete variable domain, with remaining parts taken from reference TRBV15 and TRBJ2-5, reads DAMVIQNPRYQVTQFGKPVTLSCSQTLNHNVMYWYQQKSSQAPKLLFHYYDKDFNNEADTPDNFQSRRPNTSFCFLDIRSPGLGDTAMYLCATSRPSVGQTQYFGPGTRLLVL.

The chain is built from TRBV29-1 and TRBJ2-3; the D gene is possibly TRBD1 (6 bases). Trimming removed 0 bases at V and 3 bases at J, with 16 bases between. There are 16 residues in the CDR3. Germline loops: CDR1 SQVTM, CDR2 ANQGSEA. The CDR3 protein is CSVEDRFRGQTDTQYF. Here the CDR3 DNA reads TGCAGCGTTGAAGATAGGTTCAGGGGCCAGACAGATACGCAGTATTTT.

V gene TRBV3-1 combines with J gene TRBJ1-1, with D hard to call. The CDR3 loop spans 16 amino acids. Trimming pared 1 base from V and 1 base from J, leaving 13 bases between. CDR1 LGHDT and CDR2 YNNKEL come from the germline V gene (reference sequence). Written as DNA, the CDR3 is TGTGCCAGCAGCCAAGGGCCCGTGGCAGGGAACACTGAAGCTTTCTTT. Translating gives CASSQGPVAGNTEAFF. Looking up the rest from reference TRBV3-1 and TRBJ1-1 gives the full variable domain: DTAVSQTPKYLVTQMGNDKSIKCEQNLGHDTMYWYKQDSKKFLKIMFSYNNKELIINETVPNRFSPKSPDKAHLNLHINSLELGDSAVYFCASSQGPVAGNTEAFFGQGTRLTVV.

This clonotype was counted ten times or more. This sequence joins TRBV4-1 and TRBJ2-7; D remains ambiguous. This CDR3 comprises 14 residues. Trimming left V 0 bases short and J 3 bases short, with 9 bases between. The germline V gene encodes CDR1 MGHRA and CDR2 YSYEKL. The CDR3 sequence: CASSQDLMIYEQYF. CDR3 in DNA: TGCGCCAGCAGCCAAGATCTCATGATCTACGAGCAGTACTTC.

The chain uses TRBV29-1 and TRBJ2-1; TRBD1 might be the D (6 bases). There are 11 residues in the CDR3. Between the trimmed V and J ends, which lost 7 bases and 6 bases, there was a span of 10 bases. Germline CDR1 is SQVTM and CDR2 is ANQGSEA. The CDR3 nucleotides read TGCAGCGCGAAACAGGGCAATGAGCAGTTCTTC. Protein product: CSAKQGNEQFF.

As regards this clonotype: Being one base from a much bigger clone, this may be a read error. The chain has TRBV7-6 and TRBJ2-1; maybe TRBD2 (6 bases). Near its end, the DNA agrees better with TRBJ2-7, so the J call may be wrong. This CDR3 has 17 residues. The V gene's germline CDR1 is SGHVS and CDR2 FNYEAQ. CDR3: CASSANVAASSYNEQYF. In DNA form, the CDR3 reads TGTGCCAGCAGCGCTAACGTAGCGGCGAGCTCCTACAATGAGCAGTACTTC.

As for this clonotype: A much larger clone lies one base from this, so it may be a read error. The rearrangement links TRBV2 to TRBJ2-4; no reliable D call. The DNA end is a closer match to TRBJ2-5, so the J assignment may be wrong. CDR3 length: 14 amino acids. Germline CDR1 and CDR2: SNHLY and FYNNEI. The CDR3 coding sequence is TGTGCCAGCAGTGAGGGGTGCCAGTGGGAGACCCAGTACTTC. As protein: CASSEGCQWETQYF.

This clonotype was counted ten times or more. The chain couples TRBV25-1 to TRBJ2-6, with 9 nucleotides matching TRBD1. The CDR3 runs 17 residues. J lost 0 bases, V lost 5 bases, and 5 bases had no gene match. CDR1 MGHDK and CDR2 SYGVNS come from the germline V gene. CDR3 in amino acids: CASSRDRVNSGANVLTF. The CDR3 region has the DNA TGTGCCAGCAGTCGGGACAGGGTGAACTCTGGGGCCAACGTCCTGACTTTC.

This clonotype has just a few counts. A read error is possible here, since a much larger clone lies one base away. This chain joins TRBV11-2 and TRBJ2-1, with D unclear. V was clipped by 1 base and J by 6 bases, with 13 bases between them. This CDR3 has 15 amino acids. Germline loops: CDR1 SGHAT, CDR2 FQNNGV. Here the CDR3 DNA reads TGTGCCAGCAGCTTAGGAAGCGCCGGCTGCAATGAGCAGTTCTTC. Translating gives CASSLGSAGCNEQFF.

This clonotype was detected once. The rearrangement uses TRBV20-1 and TRBJ2-5; D unresolved. The ends were cut back, 3 bases at V and 0 bases at J, with 8 bases in the middle. Germline V lookup: CDR1 DFQATT, CDR2 SNEGSKA (reference sequence). CDR3 length equals 13 residues. The CDR3 nucleotides are TGCAGTGCTAGTTACGGAGACCAAGAGACCCAGTACTTC. Its translation: CSASYGDQETQYF.

With respect to this clonotype: This may come from a read error, since a much larger clone is one base off. The chain carries TRBV5-6 and TRBJ2-1, with D perhaps matching TRBD2 (5 bases). V lost 1 base and J lost 5, with 13 bases in between. Germline CDR1 and CDR2: SGHDT and YYEEEE. This CDR3 comprises 15 residues. The DNA for the CDR3 is TGTGCCAGCAGCTTGAAAGGGAGTTCCCACAATGAGCAGTTCTTC. This sequence encodes CASSLKGSSHNEQFF.

Many counts were recorded for this clonotype. The J gene is TRBJ1-2, the V gene TRBV29-1, with 7 bases matching TRBD1. Germline loops: CDR1 SQVTM, CDR2 ANQGSEA. The CDR3 has 13 amino acids. V lost 7 bases to trimming and J lost 1 base; unmatched junction nucleotides: 6. CDR3 sequence reads: CSAPTGNNYGYTF. The CDR3 DNA follows: TGCAGCGCGCCGACAGGGAATAACTATGGCTACACCTTC.

The rearrangement links TRBV15 to TRBJ2-3; a possible D gene is TRBD1 (6 bases). Germline assignment: CDR1 LNHNV and CDR2 YYDKDF (reference sequence). This CDR3 region has 16 residues. Trimming stripped 3 bases from V and 6 bases from J, with 19 bases between. The CDR3: CATSSRSQGIEDTQYF. The CDR3 DNA is TGTGCCACCAGCAGCCGATCTCAGGGGATCGAGGATACGCAGTATTTT.

This clonotype showed up many times. The chain uses TRBV5-1 and TRBJ1-6; 8 nucleotides align to TRBD1. Germline loops: CDR1 SGHRS, CDR2 YFSETQ. Losses at the gene ends were 4 bases for V and 7 bases for J; bases not matched to a gene: 7. The CDR3 is made up of 15 amino acids. The chain's CDR3 is CASSSQGAENSPLHF. In DNA form, the CDR3 reads TGCGCCAGCAGCAGTCAGGGGGCGGAAAATTCACCCCTCCACTTT. The whole variable domain, filled in from reference TRBV5-1 and TRBJ1-6, reads KAGVTQTPRYLIKTRGQQVTLSCSPISGHRSVSWYQQTPGQGLQFLFEYFSETQRNKGNFPGRFSGRQFSNSRSEMNVSTLELGDSALYLCASSSQGAENSPLHFGNGTRLTVT.